Following are 22 T cell receptor beta chains from one sample sequenced in a study of immune evolution from preneoplasia to lung adenocarcinoma. Assay: immunoSEQ multiplex PCR; the TCRdb copy retains only in-frame clones and omits some. This table holds over 13,000 clones, around three quarters found once. Sequencing was performed on FFPE minimally invasive lung adenocarcinoma tissue. These receptor sequences come from a person between 65 and 79 years old with lung adenocarcinoma.

This rearrangement joins TRBV6-5 to TRBJ1-6; no clear D gene. Trimming took 6 bases from V and 7 from J, leaving 13 bases between them. The CDR3 length is 14 residues. Germline CDR1 reads MNHEY; CDR2 reads SVGAGI. CDR3 bases: TGTGCCAGCAGCCTCACAGAAAGGAATTCACCCCTCCACTTT. It encodes CASSLTERNSPLHF.

The chain recombines TRBV6-5 with TRBJ1-1, with 7 nucleotides matching TRBD1. CDR1 is MNHEY and CDR2 is SVGAGI in the germline V gene. The junction had 5 bases not matched to a gene; V was cut back by 7 bases and J by 0 bases. The CDR3 has 14 amino acids. CDR3 sequence (DNA): TGTGCCAGCACTCGGGACAGTATGAACACTGAAGCTTTCTTT. This sequence encodes CASTRDSMNTEAFF.

J is TRBJ1-1 and V is TRBV14, with TRBD1 identical over 9 bases. After removal of 1 base from V and 0 bases from J, the junction contained 9 bases not matched to a gene. There are 18 residues in the CDR3. CDR1 and CDR2 from the germline V gene are SGHDN and FVKESK. As DNA, the CDR3 is TGTGCCAGCAGCCAAGGACAGGGGGTTACCACTATGAACACTGAAGCTTTCTTT. Translating gives CASSQGQGVTTMNTEAFF.

The rearrangement joins TRBV6-1 to TRBJ2-7, with 8 positions matching TRBD1. V shed 6 bases and J 7 bases; nucleotides not matched to a gene: 8. Germline V lookup: CDR1 MNHNS, CDR2 SASEGT. The CDR3 is 13 amino acids. The chain's CDR3 is CASRPGQGSEQYF. The CDR3 DNA reads as TGTGCCAGCAGGCCAGGACAGGGAAGTGAGCAGTACTTC.

The chain recombines TRBV29-1 with TRBJ2-1; no definite D call. Germline V gene data show CDR1 as SQVTM and CDR2 as ANQGSEA. CDR3 length equals 10 residues. Trimming took off 1 base at V and 9 bases at J, with 4 bases between the two ends. CDR3 in amino acids: CSVEVVEQFF. The DNA of the CDR3 is TGCAGCGTTGAAGTGGTTGAGCAGTTCTTC.

The chain carries TRBV28 and TRBJ1-4; TRBD1 matches 8 bases. Trimming took 4 bases from V and 6 from J; bases not matched to a gene: 7. Germline CDR1 reads MDHEN; CDR2 reads SYDVKM. The CDR3 contains 15 residues. The CDR3 sequence: CASSSQTGVDEKLFF. The DNA of the CDR3 is TGTGCCAGCAGTTCGCAGACAGGGGTGGATGAAAAACTGTTTTTT.

V gene TRBV28 combines with J gene TRBJ1-5, with D maybe TRBD1 (5 bases). The CDR3 is made up of 17 amino acids. V lost 1 base, J lost 1 base, and 14 bases lay in between. Germline V gives CDR1 MDHEN, CDR2 SYDVKM. The CDR3 loop reads CASSLFSGGVSNQPQHF. The CDR3, as DNA: TGTGCCAGCAGTTTATTTTCGGGGGGGGTAAGCAATCAGCCCCAGCATTTT.

The V gene is TRBV11-2, the J gene TRBJ1-5; no reliable D call. There are 14 residues in the CDR3. The germline V and J ends were trimmed by 0 bases and 5 bases, with 8 bases remaining between them. Germline V gene data show CDR1 as SGHAT and CDR2 as FQNNGV. As DNA, the CDR3 is TGTGCCAGCAGCTTAGATCAAGGAGATCAGCCCCAGCATTTT. It is translated as CASSLDQGDQPQHF.

The rearrangement uses TRBV7-9 and TRBJ2-1, with D uncertain. Germline loops: CDR1 SEHNR, CDR2 FQNEAQ (reference sequence). V was pared by 4 bases and J by 6 bases, with 10 bases between. This CDR3 region has 13 residues. The CDR3 here is CASSYRQPNEQFF. The CDR3 DNA follows: TGTGCCAGCAGCTACCGACAACCCAATGAGCAGTTCTTC.

The rearrangement links TRBV28 to TRBJ2-7; 12 bases match TRBD2. Germline CDR1 reads MDHEN; CDR2 reads SYDVKM. V trimming: 6 bases; J trimming: 1 base; junction bases outside the gene matches: 1. The CDR3 is 14 amino acids. CDR3 sequence (DNA): TGTGCCAGCAGGACTAGCGGGGGTTCCTACGAGCAGTACTTC. This codes for CASRTSGGSYEQYF.

V usage is TRBV21-1 and J usage is TRBJ1-1; TRBD1, the table's D call, lacks a check against the DNA. TRBV21-1 is recorded as a pseudogene. The CDR3 consists of 14 residues. The CDR3 nucleotides are TGTGCCAGCAGCCCCCAGGACAGCCAGATGGAAGCTTTCTTT. It yields the protein CASSPQDSQMEAFF.

The chain uses TRBV7-9 and TRBJ1-2; 8 bases agree with TRBD1. V lost 1 base, J lost 12 bases, and 4 bases stayed unmatched. In germline, CDR1 is SEHNR, CDR2 FQNEAQ (reference sequence). The CDR3 loop spans 12 amino acids. The CDR3 here is CASSLVDRVDTF. The CDR3 DNA reads as TGTGCCAGCAGCTTAGTGGACAGGGTCGACACCTTC.

This chain joins TRBV6-1 and TRBJ1-1, with D perhaps TRBD1 (5 bases). The V and J ends lost 7 bases and 1 base respectively, with 13 bases between them. Germline-derived CDR1 and CDR2 are MNHNS and SASEGT. This CDR3 comprises 14 residues. CDR3 sequence: CASTYRIPNTEAFF. DNA of the CDR3: TGTGCCAGCACCTACAGGATACCGAACACTGAAGCTTTCTTT.

V usage is TRBV18 and J usage is TRBJ2-3; D not resolved. V was clipped by 0 bases and J by 2 bases, with 6 bases between them. Germline loops: CDR1 KGHSH, CDR2 LQKENI. This CDR3 has 14 residues. CDR3 protein: CASSPPSITDTQYF. CDR3 nucleotides: TGTGCCAGCTCACCACCGTCTATCACAGATACGCAGTATTTT.

With regard to this clone: The germline gene is not matched at one end of the junction; a read error may be the cause. This chain joins TRBV7-7 and TRBJ2-2, with a tentative D call TRBD2 (6 bases). Germline assignment: CDR1 SSHAT and CDR2 FNYEAQ (reference sequence). CDR3 size: 16 residues. The DNA for the CDR3 is TGTGCTAGCAGCTTAGTTGGAGGGGTCAACGCCGGGGAGCTGTTTTTT. Its translation: CASSLVGGVNAGELFF.

The chain couples TRBV27 to TRBJ2-3; 9 bases map to TRBD1. V was clipped by 5 bases and J by 10 bases; unmatched bases: 16. Germline V gene sequence: CDR1 MNHEY, CDR2 SMNVEV (reference sequence). This CDR3 contains 16 residues. Here the CDR3 DNA reads TGTGCCAGCAGTAGAACCGGGACAGGGACCCGAATGGCGCAGTATTTT. Its translation: CASSRTGTGTRMAQYF.

The J gene is TRBJ1-3, the V gene TRBV28, with TRBD1 matching over 9 bases. The CDR3 has 15 residues. In germline, CDR1 is MDHEN, CDR2 SYDVKM. The trim removed 8 bases at V and 0 bases at J, leaving 5 bases unmatched. CDR3 DNA: TGTGCCAGCCGGACAGGGGCCAGCTCTGGAAACACCATATATTTT. Protein: CASRTGASSGNTIYF.

The chain employs TRBV6-1 and TRBJ1-4; TRBD1 matches at 8 bases. After removal of 4 bases from V and 8 bases from J, the junction contained 6 bases not matched to a gene. The CDR3 has 14 amino acids. Looked up from germline, CDR1 is MNHNS and CDR2 is SASEGT. The CDR3 bases are TGTGCCAGCAGTGTGCAGGGGGCGGGGGAAAAACTGTTTTTT. It is translated as CASSVQGAGEKLFF.

The chain combines TRBV7-3 with TRBJ2-2; D gene ambiguous. The CDR3 consists of 14 residues. With 6 bases removed from V and 0 bases from J, the gap between germline ends came to 8 bases. Looked up from germline, CDR1 is SGHTA and CDR2 is FQGTGA. The CDR3 sequence is CASRPDANTGELFF. The CDR3 nucleotides are TGTGCCAGCAGACCAGACGCGAACACCGGGGAGCTGTTTTTT.

V gene TRBV28 combines with J gene TRBJ1-2; no definite D call. The germline gives CDR1 MDHEN, CDR2 SYDVKM. This CDR3 has 15 residues. V was clipped by 5 bases and J by 4 bases, with 17 bases between them. The CDR3 region has the DNA TGTGCCAGCAGTGTTCGGGGAGCCGGGCTCTATGGCTACACCTTC. It codes for CASSVRGAGLYGYTF.

The chain joins TRBV15 to TRBJ1-5; no clear D gene. Trimming took off 0 bases at V and 4 bases at J, with 7 bases between the two ends. Per germline, CDR1 LNHNV and CDR2 YYDKDF (reference sequence). The CDR3 contains 14 residues. CDR3 nucleotides: TGTGCCACCAGCAGAGATGACCAAAATCAGCCCCAGCATTTT. Amino acid sequence: CATSRDDQNQPQHF.

The chain links TRBV28 to TRBJ2-5; D is uncertain. Germline V lookup: CDR1 MDHEN, CDR2 SYDVKM. This CDR3 has 13 residues. V lost 5 bases and J lost 1, with 8 bases in between. The CDR3 reads CASSTPGQETQYF. The CDR3 nucleotides are TGTGCCAGCAGTACCCCGGGCCAAGAGACCCAGTACTTC.